This TCR beta chain emerged from a study of blood T cell repertoires in COVID-19. Clones were sequenced by immunoSEQ multiplex PCR, and TCRdb holds only the in-frame ones, with some missing. The table lists 35,000 to 55,000 clones, more than 80% of them singletons, with 7.5% to 10% in the top ten. Material for sequencing was peripheral blood. This clonotype originated in a man aged 60 to 75 with active COVID-19.

CDR3 residues: CASSLGRFGPKGQPQHF. The CDR3 coding sequence is TGTGCCAGCAGTTTAGGGCGTTTCGGGCCAAAGGGGCAGCCCCAGCATTTT. This chain uses TRBV28 with TRBJ1-5; D possibly corresponds to TRBD1 (5 bases). Trimming pared 2 bases from V and 7 bases from J, leaving 21 bases between. CDR3 length equals 17 residues. Germline CDR1 MDHEN, CDR2 SYDVKM.